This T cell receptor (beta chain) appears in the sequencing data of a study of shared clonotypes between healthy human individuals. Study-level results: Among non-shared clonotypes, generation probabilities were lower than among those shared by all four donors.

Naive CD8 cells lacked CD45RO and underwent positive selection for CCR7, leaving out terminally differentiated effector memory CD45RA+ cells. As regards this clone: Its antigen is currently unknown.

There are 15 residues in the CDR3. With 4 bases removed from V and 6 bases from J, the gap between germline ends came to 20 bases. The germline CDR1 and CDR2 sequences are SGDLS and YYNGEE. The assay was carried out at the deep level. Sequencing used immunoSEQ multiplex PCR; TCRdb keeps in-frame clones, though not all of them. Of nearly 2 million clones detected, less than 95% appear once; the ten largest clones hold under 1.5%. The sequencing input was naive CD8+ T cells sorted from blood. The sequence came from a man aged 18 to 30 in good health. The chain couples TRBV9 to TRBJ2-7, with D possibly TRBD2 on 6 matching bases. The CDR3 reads CASSQAGGNGREQYF. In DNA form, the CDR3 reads TGTGCCAGCAGCCAAGCGGGCGGGAATGGACGCGAGCAGTACTTC.